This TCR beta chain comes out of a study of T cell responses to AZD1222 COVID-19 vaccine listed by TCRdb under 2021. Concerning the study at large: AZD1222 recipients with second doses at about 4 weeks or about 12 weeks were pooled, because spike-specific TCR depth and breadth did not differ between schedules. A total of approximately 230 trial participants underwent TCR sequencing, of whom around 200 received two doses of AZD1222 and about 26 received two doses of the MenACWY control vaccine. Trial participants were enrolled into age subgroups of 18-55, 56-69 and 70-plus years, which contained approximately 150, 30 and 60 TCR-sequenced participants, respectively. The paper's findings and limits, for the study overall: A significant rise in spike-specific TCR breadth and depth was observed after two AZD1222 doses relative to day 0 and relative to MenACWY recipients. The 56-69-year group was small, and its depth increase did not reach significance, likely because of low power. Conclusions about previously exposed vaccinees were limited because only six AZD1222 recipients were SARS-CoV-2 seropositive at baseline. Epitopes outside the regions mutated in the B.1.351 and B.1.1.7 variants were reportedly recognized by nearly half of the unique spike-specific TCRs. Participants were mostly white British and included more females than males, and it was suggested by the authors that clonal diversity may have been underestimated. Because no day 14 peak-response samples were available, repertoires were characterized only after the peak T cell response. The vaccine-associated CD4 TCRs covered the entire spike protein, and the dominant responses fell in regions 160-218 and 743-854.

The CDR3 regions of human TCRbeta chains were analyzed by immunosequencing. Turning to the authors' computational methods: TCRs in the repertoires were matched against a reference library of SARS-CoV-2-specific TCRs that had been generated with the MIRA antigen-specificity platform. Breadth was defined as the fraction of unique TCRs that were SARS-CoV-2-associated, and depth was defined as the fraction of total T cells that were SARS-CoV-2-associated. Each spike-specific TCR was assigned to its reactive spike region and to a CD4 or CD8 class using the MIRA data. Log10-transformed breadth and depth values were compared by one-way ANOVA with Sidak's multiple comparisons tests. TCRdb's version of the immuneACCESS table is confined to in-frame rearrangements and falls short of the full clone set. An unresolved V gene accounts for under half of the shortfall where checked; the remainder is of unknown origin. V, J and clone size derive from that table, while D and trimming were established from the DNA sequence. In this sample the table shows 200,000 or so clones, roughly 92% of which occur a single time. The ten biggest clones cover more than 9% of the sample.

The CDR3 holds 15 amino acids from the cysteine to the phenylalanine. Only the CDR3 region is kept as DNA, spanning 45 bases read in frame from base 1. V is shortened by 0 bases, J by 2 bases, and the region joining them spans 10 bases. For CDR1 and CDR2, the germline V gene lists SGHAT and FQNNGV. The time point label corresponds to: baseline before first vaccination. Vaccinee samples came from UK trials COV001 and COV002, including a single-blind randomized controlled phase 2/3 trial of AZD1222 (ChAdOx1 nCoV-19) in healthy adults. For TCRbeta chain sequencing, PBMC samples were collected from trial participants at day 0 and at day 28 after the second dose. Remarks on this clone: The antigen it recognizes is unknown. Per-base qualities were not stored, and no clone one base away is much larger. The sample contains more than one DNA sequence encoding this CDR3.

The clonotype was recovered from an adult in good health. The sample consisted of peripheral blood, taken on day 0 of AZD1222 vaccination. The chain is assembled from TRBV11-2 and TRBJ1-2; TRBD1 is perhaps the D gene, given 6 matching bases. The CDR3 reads CASSLDRGSNYGYTF. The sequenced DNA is TGTGCCAGCAGCTTAGACAGGGGTTCGAACTATGGCTACACCTTC.